The present T cell receptor beta chain was sequenced within a study of resident and recirculating memory T cells in vitiligo. On the study more broadly: Epidermis came from shave biopsies of lesional and nonlesional sites, plus PBMCs. The samples were homogenized without cell sorting before genomic DNA extraction.

CDR1 is SGHDT, CDR2 YYEEEE, per germline. The CDR3 has 15 residues. Deletions cut 5 bases from V and 2 bases from J, with 14 bases between. Study-level findings and limits: No single dominant TCR clone appeared; lesion clonality varied.

This clone was observed once. The antigen is unknown. TCRdb's copy holds only in-frame clones and misses some; the assay was immunoSEQ multiplex PCR. The sample includes about 76,000 clones, about 91% of them seen just once. The source material was blood. This TCR was recovered from a male donor with vitiligo. This sequence joins TRBV5-6 and TRBJ2-1, with a tentative D call TRBD1 (6 bases). This CDR3 is CASRPLKGAYNEQFF. The CDR3 DNA sequence: TGTGCCAGCAGACCTTTGAAGGGGGCCTACAATGAGCAGTTCTTC.